A single sample gave rise to the 24 T cell receptor beta chains below, sequenced in a study of technical replicates of blood from a few donors. Generated by immunoSEQ multiplex PCR, the TCRdb table keeps only in-frame clones and is missing some. The data hold 62,000 or so clones, with around 87% observed a single time. The specimen sequenced was PBMCs. The receptor source for this set is a human donor in good health. Some clones in this sample may be carry-over from other donors' samples.

CDR3 amino acids: CASSQYRGRLNEQFF. CDR3 bases: TGTGCCAGCAGCCAATACAGGGGGCGCCTAAATGAGCAGTTCTTC. The chain recombines TRBV11-2 with TRBJ2-1, with 9 bases matching TRBD1. This CDR3 has 15 amino acids. V trimming: 5 bases; J trimming: 7 bases; junction bases outside the gene matches: 9. Germline V gene sequence: CDR1 SGHAT, CDR2 FQNNGV.

This chain connects TRBV27 to TRBJ1-5; 8 nucleotides match TRBD1. V dropped 2 bases and J dropped 5; count of bases not matched to a gene: 5. CDR3 length equals 15 residues. From germline, CDR1 is MNHEY and CDR2 SMNVEV (reference sequence). CDR3 nucleotide sequence: TGTGCCAGCAGTTTAAGACAGGGGACGGATCAGCCCCAGCATTTT. This sequence encodes CASSLRQGTDQPQHF.

The V call is TRBV4-3, the J call TRBJ2-7; no clear D. The CDR3 has 14 residues. The germline V gene encodes CDR1 LGHNA and CDR2 YSLEER. Between the trimmed V and J ends, which lost 0 bases and 1 base, there was a span of 7 bases. DNA of the CDR3: TGCGCCAGCAGCCAAGATGAGTGGTCCTACGAGCAGTACTTC. It specifies CASSQDEWSYEQYF.

The CDR3, as DNA: TGTGCCAGCAGTTTGGCTGGACTCTCGAACACTGAAGCTTTCTTT. Translated, it gives CASSLAGLSNTEAFF. The rearrangement uses TRBV28 and TRBJ1-1; D not certain. Trimming removed 3 bases at V and 1 base at J, with 12 bases between. Per the germline V gene, CDR1 is MDHEN and CDR2 is SYDVKM. This CDR3 spans 15 amino acids.

This clone was recorded once. This chain uses TRBV10-3 with TRBJ2-5; 8 positions match TRBD2. Per germline, CDR1 ENHRY and CDR2 SYGVKD. The junction had 9 bases not matched to a gene; V was cut back by 3 bases and J by 6 bases. This CDR3 region has 15 residues. CDR3 in amino acids: CAISDSSGGAKTQYF. The CDR3 coding sequence is TGTGCCATCAGTGACTCCTCGGGGGGGGCGAAGACCCAGTACTTC.

V gene TRBV2 combines with J gene TRBJ1-5; no clear D. From germline, CDR1 is SNHLY and CDR2 FYNNEI. The CDR3 spans 16 residues. V shed 2 bases and J shed 1 base, with 12 bases lying between them. For the CDR3, the DNA is TGTGCCAGCAGTGAATGGCCGGGAAAGAGCAATCAGCCCCAGCATTTT. It is translated as CASSEWPGKSNQPQHF.

J is TRBJ2-3 and V is TRBV6-1; D remains unclear. The CDR3 consists of 12 residues. V lost 2 bases to trimming and J lost 2 bases, with 2 bases between them. CDR1 MNHNS and CDR2 SASEGT come from the germline V gene. This CDR3 reads CASSEYTDTQYF. CDR3 DNA: TGTGCCAGCAGTGAATACACAGATACGCAGTATTTT.

This sequence joins TRBV28 and TRBJ2-1; 9 bases map to TRBD2. There are 14 residues in the CDR3. Germline-derived CDR1 and CDR2 are MDHEN and SYDVKM. In DNA, the CDR3 is TGTTCTTCTAACTCGCGGGAGGGCCGGGATGAGCAGTTCTTC. Protein sequence: CSSNSREGRDEQFF.

The V call is TRBV10-3, the J call TRBJ2-3; D may be TRBD2 (5 bases). V was clipped by 7 bases and J by 3 bases, with 14 bases between them. Germline V CDR1 and CDR2: ENHRY, SYGVKD. This CDR3 is built from 14 residues. DNA for the CDR3: TGTGCCATCAAGAGAGGGCCGGGGACAGATACGCAGTATTTT. The encoded protein is CAIKRGPGTDTQYF.

The chain links TRBV5-6 to TRBJ2-7; no clear D gene. The CDR3 consists of 13 residues. From germline, CDR1 is SGHDT and CDR2 YYEEEE. V was clipped by 4 bases and J by 5 bases, with 13 bases between them. Here the CDR3 DNA reads TGTGCCAGCAGCCCCGTCCAGATCAACGAGCAGTACTTC. Translation gives CASSPVQINEQYF.

CDR3 sequence (DNA): TGTGCCAGTAAGACAGGGGTGGAGCAGTACTTC. This sequence encodes CASKTGVEQYF. J is TRBJ2-7 and V is TRBV19; 8 bases are shared with TRBD1. There are 11 residues in the CDR3. V lost 7 bases to trimming and J lost 7 bases; unmatched junction nucleotides: 3. Germline V gives CDR1 LNHDA, CDR2 SQIVND (reference sequence).

The chain uses TRBV6-1 and TRBJ2-5; possibly TRBD2 for D (7 bases). Germline CDR1 reads MNHNS; CDR2 reads SASEGT. The V gene lost 6 bases and the J gene lost 2 bases, with 13 bases spanning the gap. The CDR3 totals 14 residues. The CDR3 nucleotides are TGTGCCAGCAGCGGGGGGCGGCTACAAGAGACCCAGTACTTC. Amino acid sequence: CASSGGRLQETQYF.

The rearrangement joins TRBV5-6 to TRBJ2-2, with D perhaps matching TRBD1 (6 bases). Germline V CDR1 and CDR2: SGHDT, YYEEEE. The V gene lost 0 bases and the J gene lost 5 bases, with 11 bases spanning the gap. The CDR3 consists of 15 residues. The DNA for the CDR3 is TGTGCCAGCAGCTTGGTGAGGCAGGGGACCGGGGAGCTGTTTTTT. Translated, it gives CASSLVRQGTGELFF.

The chain recombines TRBV19 with TRBJ2-7; D uncertain. Germline CDR1 LNHDA, CDR2 SQIVND (reference sequence). The V gene lost 0 bases and the J gene lost 2 bases, with 5 bases spanning the gap. The CDR3 length is 13 residues. The CDR3 sequence is CASSIDSAYEQYF. The DNA for the CDR3 is TGTGCCAGTAGTATAGACAGCGCCTACGAGCAGTACTTC.

CDR3 loop: CASSNDRDQPQHF. In DNA, the CDR3 is TGTGCCAGCTCTAATGACAGGGATCAGCCCCAGCATTTT. The chain is built from TRBV18 and TRBJ1-5; TRBD1 aligns across 7 bases. The J segment lost 5 bases and the V segment lost 6 bases, leaving 4 bases of the junction unmatched. CDR1 KGHSH and CDR2 LQKENI come from the germline V gene. The CDR3 runs to 13 residues.

The chain is built from TRBV13 and TRBJ2-1, with TRBD2 matching 9 bases. CDR3 length equals 15 residues. J lost 4 bases, V lost 4 bases, and 5 bases had no gene match. The germline V gene encodes CDR1 PRHDT and CDR2 FYEKMQ (reference sequence). This CDR3 reads CASSSTSGPYNEQFF. CDR3 in DNA: TGTGCCAGCAGCTCAACTAGCGGGCCTTACAATGAGCAGTTCTTC.

The table lists this clone with a count of one. The rearrangement joins TRBV18 to TRBJ1-5; 10 bases line up with TRBD1. Per the germline V gene, CDR1 is KGHSH and CDR2 is LQKENI. The CDR3 sequence is 16 residues long. With 4 bases clipped from V and 1 base from J, the junction kept 4 bases outside the gene matches. The CDR3 is CASSQGTGVSNQPQHF. The CDR3 DNA follows: TGTGCCAGCTCACAGGGGACAGGGGTGAGCAATCAGCCCCAGCATTTT.

The table lists this clone with a few counts. The CDR3 sequence: CASSQGPNSPLHF. CDR3 nucleotide sequence: TGTGCCAGTAGTCAGGGGCCGAATTCACCCCTCCACTTT. The chain links TRBV19 to TRBJ1-6, with a possible D match to TRBD1 (6 bases). Trimming cost V 5 bases and J 7 bases, with 9 bases left between them. Per germline, CDR1 LNHDA and CDR2 SQIVND (reference sequence). The CDR3 loop spans 13 amino acids.

The chain uses TRBV5-1 and TRBJ2-6; perhaps TRBD1 as D (6 bases). The CDR3 is made up of 15 amino acids. Trimming pared 2 bases from V and 1 base from J, leaving 7 bases between. Germline V gene data show CDR1 as SGHRS and CDR2 as YFSETQ. The CDR3 protein is CASSLQGSGANVLTF. In nucleotides, the CDR3 is TGCGCCAGCAGCTTACAGGGTTCTGGGGCCAACGTCCTGACTTTC.

The chain links TRBV14 to TRBJ1-4, with 12 bases identical to TRBD1. CDR1 SGHDN and CDR2 FVKESK come from the germline V gene. The J segment lost 12 bases and the V segment lost 3 bases, leaving 5 bases of the junction unmatched. This CDR3 region has 14 residues. The CDR3 bases are TGTGCCAGCAGCCAGGGACAGGGGGCTCCGGAACTGTTTTTT. It is translated as CASSQGQGAPELFF.

The chain couples TRBV7-8 to TRBJ1-1, with 8 bases lining up with TRBD1. V shed 4 bases, J shed 5 bases, and the junction held 9 bases outside the gene matches. The CDR3 is made up of 15 amino acids. Germline CDR1 and CDR2: SGHVS and FQNEAQ. The CDR3 loop is CASSSQGARVTEAFF. The CDR3 nucleotides read TGTGCCAGCAGCTCGCAGGGGGCGCGGGTGACTGAAGCTTTCTTT.

The gene calls are TRBV6-5 and TRBJ2-2, with 9 bases identical to TRBD2. The CDR3 loop spans 16 amino acids. V shed 2 bases, J shed 6 bases, and the junction held 7 bases outside the gene matches. The germline gives CDR1 MNHEY, CDR2 SVGAGI. The CDR3 nucleotides are TGTGCCAGCAGTTACCGGATTAGCGGGAGTGCCGGGGAGCTGTTTTTT. Protein product: CASSYRISGSAGELFF.

The CDR3 here is CASLARTGFFKDTQYF. The CDR3 DNA follows: TGTGCCAGTTTGGCGAGGACTGGGTTTTTTAAAGATACGCAGTATTTT. The V gene is TRBV27, the J gene TRBJ2-3, with D maybe TRBD2 (5 bases). There are 16 residues in the CDR3. V dropped 9 bases and J dropped 5 bases, with 24 bases sitting between them. Germline V CDR1 and CDR2: MNHEY, SMNVEV (reference sequence).

The count of this clone is one. The rearrangement uses TRBV6-5 and TRBJ1-2, with D unclear. The germline V and J ends were trimmed by 2 bases and 0 bases, with 13 bases remaining between them. The CDR3 loop spans 16 amino acids. Germline CDR1 is MNHEY and CDR2 is SVGAGI. This CDR3 is CASSYRPYEANYGYTF. CDR3 DNA sequence: TGTGCCAGCAGTTACCGTCCTTATGAGGCTAACTATGGCTACACCTTC.